Below are 22 T cell receptor beta chains sequenced from a single sample in a study of Graves' ophthalmopathy and Graves' hyperthyroidism. From RNA, the CDR3 regions of TCR beta chains were amplified and sequenced. Scientists carried out first-round RT-PCR using HTBI primers and then a second-round multiplex PCR. TCRdb re-called the multiplex PCR reads through MiXCR, storing one row per CDR3 protein. The sample holds fewer than 600,000 distinct CDR3 sequences; approximately 15% are singletons and the top ten take approximately 9.8%. The sequenced sample consisted of blood. These receptors all come from a woman in her 30s with Graves' ophthalmopathy.

This clonotype showed up many times. The gene calls are TRBV25-1 and TRBJ1-2; the D is unclear. The CDR3 runs to 13 residues. Germline V gene sequence: CDR1 MGHDK, CDR2 SYGVNS. Trimming stripped 3 bases from V and 6 bases from J, with 11 bases between. CDR3 DNA: TGTGCCAGCAGTGATTTTAGGGTCCATGGCTACACCTTC. Its translation is CASSDFRVHGYTF.

This clonotype has a count of ten or more. The rearrangement uses TRBV6-5 and TRBJ2-5, with D tentatively TRBD1 or TRBD2 (6 bases each). Trimming took off 1 base at V and 3 bases at J, with 15 bases between the two ends. CDR1 and CDR2 from the germline V gene are MNHEY and SVGAGI. There are 16 residues in the CDR3. Here the CDR3 reads CASSYLTGADEETQYF. The DNA for the CDR3 is TGTGCCAGCAGTTACTTAACGGGGGCCGACGAAGAGACCCAGTACTTC.

Turning to this clonotype: Because it lacks the conserved phenylalanine or tryptophan at the end, this CDR3 is likely a read error. The chain carries TRBV11-2 and TRBJ2-5; D unresolved. Germline lookup yields CDR1 SGHAT and CDR2 FQNNGV. V lost 7 bases and J lost 1, with 10 bases in between. This CDR3 is 13 amino acids long. The CDR3 bases are TGTGCCAGCACCAGAAGCCCCCAAGAGACCCAGTACCTC. This translates into CASTRSPQETQYL.

This clonotype was counted only a few times. This chain links TRBV19 with TRBJ2-2; D is uncertain. This CDR3 comprises 12 residues. The germline V and J ends were trimmed by 7 bases and 3 bases, with 6 bases remaining between them. The V gene's germline CDR1 is LNHDA and CDR2 SQIVND (reference sequence). CDR3 sequence: CASKGDTGELFF. CDR3 nucleotides: TGTGCCAGTAAAGGCGACACCGGGGAGCTGTTTTTT.

This clonotype was recorded a few times. The chain carries TRBV2 and TRBJ2-4; 9 nucleotides line up with TRBD2. Germline V gene sequence: CDR1 SNHLY, CDR2 FYNNEI. The CDR3 is 16 amino acids. The ends lost 6 bases at V and 5 bases at J; junction bases unmatched: 11. The CDR3 bases are TGTGCCAGCAGGCCTGAGGTAGCGGGGGACGAAAACATTCAGTACTTC. The encoded protein is CASRPEVAGDENIQYF.

This clonotype came up many times. The rearrangement uses TRBV20-1 and TRBJ2-7, with TRBD2 identical over 9 bases. This CDR3 is built from 13 residues. In germline, CDR1 is DFQATT, CDR2 SNEGSKA (reference sequence). J gave up 9 bases and V 3 bases, and 9 bases lay outside the gene matches. The CDR3 DNA reads TGCAGTGCTAGGACTAGCGGTAATGTGTGGCAGTACTTC. Translated, it gives CSARTSGNVWQYF.

The CDR3 sequence is CASSYSRGSGGYTF. In nucleotides, the CDR3 is TGTGCCAGCAGTTACTCGAGAGGGTCGGGAGGCTACACCTTC. V usage is TRBV6-5 and J usage is TRBJ1-2; no clear D. The CDR3 contains 14 residues. V was trimmed by 0 bases and J by 8 bases, leaving 13 bases between them. CDR1 is MNHEY and CDR2 is SVGAGI in the germline V gene.

This clonotype was recorded many times. V is TRBV2 and J is TRBJ1-1; the D gene is possibly TRBD1 (6 bases). Deletions cut 6 bases from V and 5 bases from J, with 10 bases between. Per germline, CDR1 SNHLY and CDR2 FYNNEI. This CDR3 has 12 residues. CDR3 sequence (DNA): TGTGCCAGCAGGGGGGCGGGTACTGAAGCTTTCTTT. Protein product: CASRGAGTEAFF.

This clonotype has a count of ten or more. The rearrangement joins TRBV27 to TRBJ1-6; D remains ambiguous. Germline assignment: CDR1 MNHEY and CDR2 SMNVEV (reference sequence). The CDR3 totals 13 residues. V lost 5 bases and J lost 5, with 7 bases in between. The CDR3 spells CASSPGHNSPLHF. The CDR3 coding sequence is TGTGCCAGCAGTCCAGGCCATAATTCACCCCTCCACTTT.

Turning to this clonotype: One base away lies a much larger clone, so this may be a sequencing read error. The CDR3 DNA reads as TGTGCCTGGTTGGATGGAATGAACTATGGCTACACCTTC. This gives the protein CAWLDGMNYGYTF. V is TRBV30 and J is TRBJ1-2; D is unresolved. This CDR3 has 13 amino acids. Trimming stripped 5 bases from V and 2 bases from J, with 12 bases between. Germline values: CDR1 GTSNPN, CDR2 SVGIG (reference sequence).

This clonotype was seen ten or more times. The chain recombines TRBV2 with TRBJ2-3; D remains unclear. Germline values: CDR1 SNHLY, CDR2 FYNNEI. The CDR3 contains 14 residues. With 7 bases removed from V and 2 bases from J, the gap between germline ends came to 13 bases. The CDR3 sequence: CASIGNGYTDTQYF. In DNA form, the CDR3 reads TGTGCCAGCATTGGGAACGGCTACACAGATACGCAGTATTTT. Looking up the rest from reference TRBV2 and TRBJ2-3 gives the full variable domain: EPEVTQTPSHQVTQMGQEVILRCVPISNHLYFYWYRQILGQKVEFLVSFYNNEISEKSEIFDDQFSVERPDGSNFTLKIRSTKLEDSAMYFCASIGNGYTDTQYFGPGTRLTVL.

About this clonotype: This may be a read error: a much more frequent sequence differs by one nucleotide. The chain links TRBV12-3 or TRBV12-4 to TRBJ1-5; D remains unclear. This CDR3 spans 13 amino acids. CDR3 in amino acids: CANSLAPRQPQHF. DNA for the CDR3: TGTGCCAACAGTTTAGCCCCCCGACAGCCCCAGCATTTT.

This clonotype turned up a few times. The chain combines TRBV18 with TRBJ2-7, with no clear D. In germline, CDR1 is KGHSH, CDR2 LQKENI. V was cut by 0 bases and J by 2 bases, with 17 bases left in between. CDR3 size: 17 residues. The CDR3 nucleotides are TGTGCCAGCTCACCACCGATTGGTGGCCCACGGGCCTACGAGCAGTACTTC. The encoded protein is CASSPPIGGPRAYEQYF.

This chain connects TRBV20-1 to TRBJ2-5, with 8 bases fitting TRBD2. This CDR3 has 13 amino acids. V dropped 5 bases and J dropped 5; count of bases not matched to a gene: 7. Germline V gene sequence: CDR1 DFQATT, CDR2 SNEGSKA (reference sequence). The CDR3 reads CSAEAGGRETQYF. In DNA form, the CDR3 reads TGCAGTGCTGAGGCGGGAGGAAGGGAGACCCAGTACTTC.

This clonotype was recorded many times. The chain carries TRBV6-1 and TRBJ1-5; D possibly corresponds to TRBD1 (6 bases). The V end was cut by 6 bases, the J end by 1 base, with 19 bases between. From germline, CDR1 is MNHNS and CDR2 SASEGT. The CDR3 loop spans 17 amino acids. CDR3 amino acids: CASSPRVPTGSNQPQHF. In nucleotides, the CDR3 is TGTGCCAGCAGCCCACGGGTACCTACAGGGAGCAATCAGCCCCAGCATTTT.

V and J are TRBV6-1 and TRBJ1-2, with a tentative D call TRBD1 (5 bases). The CDR3 length is 14 residues. V was clipped by 6 bases and J by 6 bases, with 17 bases between them. Germline lookup yields CDR1 MNHNS and CDR2 SASEGT. This CDR3 reads CASRRRGRGDGYTF. CDR3 nucleotides: TGTGCCAGCAGGCGACGGGGACGGGGGGATGGCTACACCTTC.

This clonotype was seen repeatedly, ten times or more. V is TRBV2 and J is TRBJ2-5, with a possible D match to TRBD1 (7 bases). The CDR3 contains 15 residues. Germline V lookup: CDR1 SNHLY, CDR2 FYNNEI. Trimming pared 6 bases from V and 5 bases from J, leaving 19 bases between. This chain's CDR3 is CASSDLEGAGETQYF. CDR3 in DNA: TGTGCCAGCAGCGACCTTGAGGGGGCGGGGGAGACCCAGTACTTC.

This clonotype was seen at least ten times. The chain links TRBV19 to TRBJ2-2; D is possibly TRBD1 (6 bases). This CDR3 contains 14 residues. Deletions cut 6 bases from V and 7 bases from J, with 15 bases between. Germline lookup yields CDR1 LNHDA and CDR2 SQIVND (reference sequence). CDR3 region: CASRTNRESGELFF. CDR3 DNA sequence: TGTGCCAGTAGAACAAACAGGGAGAGCGGGGAGCTGTTTTTT.

This clonotype showed up many times. The chain is built from TRBV14 and TRBJ1-2; 7 bases are a match to TRBD1. V trimming: 2 bases; J trimming: 4 bases; junction bases outside the gene matches: 4. The CDR3 spans 14 residues. Per germline, CDR1 SGHDN and CDR2 FVKESK. The CDR3 sequence is CASSQWDSGYGYTF. DNA of the CDR3: TGTGCCAGCAGCCAATGGGACAGCGGCTATGGCTACACCTTC.

This clonotype was recorded at least ten times. The chain is built from TRBV20-1 and TRBJ1-2; D gene unclear. This CDR3 spans 11 amino acids. The V end was cut by 5 bases, the J end by 8 bases, with 12 bases between. Germline CDR1 DFQATT, CDR2 SNEGSKA (reference sequence). CDR3 in amino acids: CSALLDGGYTF. CDR3 nucleotide sequence: TGCAGTGCTCTGCTGGACGGCGGCTACACCTTC.

The gene calls are TRBV30 and TRBJ1-2, with 8 nucleotides matching TRBD1. The length of the CDR3 is 15 residues. J was trimmed by 2 bases and V by 2 bases; bases with no gene match: 7. Germline CDR1 and CDR2: GTSNPN and SVGIG (reference sequence). DNA of the CDR3: TGTGCCTGGAGTCGTGGACAGGGAAGCAACTATGGCTACACCTTC. Encoded protein: CAWSRGQGSNYGYTF.

This chain connects TRBV28 to TRBJ1-1; D gene unclear. Germline V CDR1 and CDR2: MDHEN, SYDVKM. Between the trimmed V and J ends, which lost 8 bases and 3 bases, there was a span of 10 bases. The CDR3 runs 12 residues. CDR3 sequence reads: CASRSADTEAFF. The CDR3 DNA is TGTGCCAGCCGGTCTGCGGACACTGAAGCTTTCTTT.